This T cell receptor beta chain was obtained from a study of blood T cell repertoires in COVID-19. CDR1 is PRHDT, CDR2 FYEKMQ, per germline (reference sequence). The CDR3 runs 15 residues. Trimming removed 5 bases from V and 3 bases from J; junction bases left unmatched: 5. Generated by immunoSEQ multiplex PCR, the TCRdb table keeps only in-frame clones and is missing some. The sample lists about 150,000 clones, 70% to 85% occurring once. This clone occurred once. The receptor's source is a woman aged 45-59 years in a cohort sampled during active or convalescent COVID-19. The V call is TRBV13, the J call TRBJ2-7; TRBD2 agrees at 12 bases. The sample taken for sequencing was peripheral blood. The CDR3 loop reads CASSLTSGGIYEQYF. In nucleotides, the CDR3 is TGTGCCAGCAGCCTTACTAGCGGGGGGATCTACGAGCAGTACTTC.